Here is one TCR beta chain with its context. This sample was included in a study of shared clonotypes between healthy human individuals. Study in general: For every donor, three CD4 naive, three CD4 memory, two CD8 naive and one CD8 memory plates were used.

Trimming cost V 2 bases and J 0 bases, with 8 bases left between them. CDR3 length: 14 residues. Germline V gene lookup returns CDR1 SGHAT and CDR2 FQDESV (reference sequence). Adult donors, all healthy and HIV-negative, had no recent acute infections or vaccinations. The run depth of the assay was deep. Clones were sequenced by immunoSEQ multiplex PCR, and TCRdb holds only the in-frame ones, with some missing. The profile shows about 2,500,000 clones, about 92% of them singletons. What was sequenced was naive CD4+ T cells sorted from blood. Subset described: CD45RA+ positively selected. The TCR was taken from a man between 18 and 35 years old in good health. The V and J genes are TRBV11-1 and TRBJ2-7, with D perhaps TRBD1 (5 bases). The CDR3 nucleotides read TGTGCCAGCAGCTTAAGCAGGGCCTCCTACGAGCAGTACTTC. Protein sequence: CASSLSRASYEQYF.